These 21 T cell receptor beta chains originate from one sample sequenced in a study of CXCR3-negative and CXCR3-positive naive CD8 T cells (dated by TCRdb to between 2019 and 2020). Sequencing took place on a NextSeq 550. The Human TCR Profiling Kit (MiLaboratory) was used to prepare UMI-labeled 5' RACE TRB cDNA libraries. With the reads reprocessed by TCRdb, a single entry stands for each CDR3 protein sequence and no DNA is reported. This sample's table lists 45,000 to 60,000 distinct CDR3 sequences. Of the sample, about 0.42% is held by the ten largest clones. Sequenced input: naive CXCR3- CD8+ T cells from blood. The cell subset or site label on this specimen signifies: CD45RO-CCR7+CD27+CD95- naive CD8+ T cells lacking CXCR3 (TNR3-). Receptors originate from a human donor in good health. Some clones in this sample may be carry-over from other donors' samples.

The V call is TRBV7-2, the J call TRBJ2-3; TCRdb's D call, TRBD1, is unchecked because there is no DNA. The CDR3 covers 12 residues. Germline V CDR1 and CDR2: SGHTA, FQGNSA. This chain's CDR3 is CASSPGRDTQYF. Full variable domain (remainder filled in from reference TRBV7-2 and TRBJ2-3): GAGVSQSPSNKVTEKGKDVELRCDPISGHTALYWYRQSLGQGLEFLIYFQGNSAPDKSGLPSDRFSAERTGGSVSTLTIQRTQQEDSAVYLCASSPGRDTQYFGPGTRLTVL.

The CDR3 here is CASSPNLYIPGQQETQYF. This chain links TRBV4-3 with TRBJ2-5; TCRdb's D gene call, TRBD1, goes unchecked for lack of DNA. This CDR3 is 18 amino acids long. CDR1 is LGHNA and CDR2 is YSLEER in the germline V gene.

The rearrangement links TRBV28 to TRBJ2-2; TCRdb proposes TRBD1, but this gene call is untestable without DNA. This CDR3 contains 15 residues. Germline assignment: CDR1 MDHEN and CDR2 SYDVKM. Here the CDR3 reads CANSLALGNTGELFF.

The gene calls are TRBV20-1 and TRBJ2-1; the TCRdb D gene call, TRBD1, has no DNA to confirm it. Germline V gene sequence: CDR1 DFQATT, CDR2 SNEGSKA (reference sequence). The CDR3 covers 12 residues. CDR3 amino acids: CSAGQGGNEQFF.

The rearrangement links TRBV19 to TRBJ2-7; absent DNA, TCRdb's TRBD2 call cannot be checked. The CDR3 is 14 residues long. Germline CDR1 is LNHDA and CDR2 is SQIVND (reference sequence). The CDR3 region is CASSIAGLALEQYF.

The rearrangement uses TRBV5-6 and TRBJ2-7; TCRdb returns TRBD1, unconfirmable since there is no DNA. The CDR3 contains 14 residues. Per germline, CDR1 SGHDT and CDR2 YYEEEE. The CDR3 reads CASSLKTGSYEQYF.

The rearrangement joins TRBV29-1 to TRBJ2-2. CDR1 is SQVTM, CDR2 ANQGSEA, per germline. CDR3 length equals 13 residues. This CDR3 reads CSVVAKVTGELFF.

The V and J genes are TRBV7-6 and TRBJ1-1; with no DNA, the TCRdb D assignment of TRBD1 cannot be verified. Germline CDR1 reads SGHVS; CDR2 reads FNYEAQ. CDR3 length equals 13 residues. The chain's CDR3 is CASSLTENTEAFF.

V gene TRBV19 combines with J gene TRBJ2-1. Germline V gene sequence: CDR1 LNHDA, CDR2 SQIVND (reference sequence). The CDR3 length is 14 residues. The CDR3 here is CASSIYTYNNEQFF.

The CDR3 protein is CASSTRTGLEQYF. The chain links TRBV28 to TRBJ2-7; absent DNA, TCRdb's TRBD1 call cannot be checked. The CDR3 totals 13 residues. Germline V gene lookup returns CDR1 MDHEN and CDR2 SYDVKM.

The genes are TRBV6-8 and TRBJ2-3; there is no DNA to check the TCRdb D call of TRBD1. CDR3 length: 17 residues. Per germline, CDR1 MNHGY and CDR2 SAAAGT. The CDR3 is CASSPPLGQGASDTQYF.

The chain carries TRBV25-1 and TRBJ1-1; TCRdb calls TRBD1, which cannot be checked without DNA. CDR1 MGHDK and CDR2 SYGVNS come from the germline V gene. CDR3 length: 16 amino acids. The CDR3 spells CASSDGGNGPNTEAFF.

The CDR3 is CASSLVGYQETQYF. V is TRBV5-1 and J is TRBJ2-5. Germline V gene sequence: CDR1 SGHRS, CDR2 YFSETQ. The CDR3 covers 14 residues.

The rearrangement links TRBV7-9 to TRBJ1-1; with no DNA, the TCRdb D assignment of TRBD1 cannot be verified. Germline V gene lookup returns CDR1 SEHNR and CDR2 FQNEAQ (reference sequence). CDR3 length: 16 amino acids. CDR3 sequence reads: CASSRTGGFMNTEAFF.

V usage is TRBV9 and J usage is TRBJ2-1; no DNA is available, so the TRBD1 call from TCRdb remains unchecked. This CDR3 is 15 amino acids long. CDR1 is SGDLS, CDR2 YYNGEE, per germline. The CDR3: CASSVLRGPDNEQFF. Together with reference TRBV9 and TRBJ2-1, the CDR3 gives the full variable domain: DSGVTQTPKHLITATGQRVTLRCSPRSGDLSVYWYQQSLDQGLQFLIQYYNGEERAKGNILERFSAQQFPDLHSELNLSSLELGDSALYFCASSVLRGPDNEQFFGPGTRLTVL.

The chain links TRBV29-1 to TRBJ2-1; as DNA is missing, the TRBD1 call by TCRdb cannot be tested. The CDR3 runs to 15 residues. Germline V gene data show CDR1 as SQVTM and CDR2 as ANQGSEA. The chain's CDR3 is CSVDNRESSYNEQFF.

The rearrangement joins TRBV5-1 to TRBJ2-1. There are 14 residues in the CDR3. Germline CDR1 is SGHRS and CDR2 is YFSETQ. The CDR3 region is CASSLAGSNNEQFF.

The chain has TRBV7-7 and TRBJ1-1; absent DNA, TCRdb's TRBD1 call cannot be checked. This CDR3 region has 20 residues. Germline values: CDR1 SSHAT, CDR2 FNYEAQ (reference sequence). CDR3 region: CASSAGQGALPGGLNTEAFF. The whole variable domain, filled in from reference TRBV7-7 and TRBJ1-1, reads GAGVSQSPRYKVTKRGQDVTLRCDPISSHATLYWYQQALGQGPEFLTYFNYEAQPDKSGLPSDRFSAERPEGSISTLTIQRTEQRDSAMYRCASSAGQGALPGGLNTEAFFGQGTRLTVV.

The CDR3 here is CSAMDRGNYGYTF. The gene calls are TRBV29-1 and TRBJ1-2; the D call from TCRdb, TRBD1, cannot be confirmed without DNA. Germline CDR1 is SQVTM and CDR2 is ANQGSEA. This CDR3 comprises 13 residues. The full variable domain, completed using reference TRBV29-1 and TRBJ1-2, is SAVISQKPSRDICQRGTSLTIQCQVDSQVTMMFWYRQQPGQSLTLIATANQGSEATYESGFVIDKFPISRPNLTFSTLTVSNMSPEDSSIYLCSAMDRGNYGYTFGSGTRLTVV.

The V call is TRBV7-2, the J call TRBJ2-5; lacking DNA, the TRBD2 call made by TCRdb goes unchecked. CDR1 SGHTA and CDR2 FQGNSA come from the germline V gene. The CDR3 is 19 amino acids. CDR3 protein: CASSYDPLAGGPDQETQYF.

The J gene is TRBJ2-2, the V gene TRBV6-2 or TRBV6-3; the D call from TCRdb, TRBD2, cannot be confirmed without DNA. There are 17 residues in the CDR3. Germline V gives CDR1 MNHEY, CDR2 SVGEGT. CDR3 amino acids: CASSYPGTPLYTGELFF.